This is a list of T cell receptor beta chains from one sample in a study of neurological immune-mediated disorders. TCRdb re-derived calls from the 5' RACE reads in MiXCR, one entry per CDR3 protein. This table has tens of thousands of distinct CDR3 sequences, less than 5.5% appearing once. Sequencing was carried out using PBMCs. The receptors here all came from a young man with multiple sclerosis. Both conserved end residues are part of each CDR3. A D gene is named only where the DNA matches it firmly. For some rows the clone size is stated as once, few or many, or as a class when expanded; others skip it.

d_call: -
j_call: TRBJ1-5
clone_size: many
v_call: TRBV4-1
cdr3_aa: CASSQGGAGSQPQNF
cdr3_nt: TGCGCCAGCAGCCAAGGGGGGGCGGGGAGTCAGCCCCAGAATTTT

d_call: TRBD1
j_call: TRBJ2-1
clone_size: once
v_call: TRBV6-2/TRBV6-3
cdr3_aa: CVSSYLRQGYYNEQFF
cdr3_nt: TGTGTCAGCAGTTACCTCCGACAGGGATACTACAATGAGCAGTTCTTC

d_call: TRBD2
j_call: TRBJ2-5
clone_size: many
v_call: TRBV2
cdr3_aa: CASRDRLAGEETQYF
cdr3_nt: TGTGCCAGCAGAGATAGACTAGCGGGGGAAGAGACCCAGTACTTC

d_call: -
j_call: TRBJ2-1
clone_size: few
v_call: TRBV9
cdr3_aa: CASTKLAEVYNEQFF
cdr3_nt: TGTGCCAGCACCAAACTAGCTGAGGTTTACAATGAGCAGTTCTTC

d_call: -
j_call: TRBJ1-6
clone_size: many
v_call: TRBV7-8
cdr3_aa: CASSLATVAHSPLHF
cdr3_nt: TGTGCCAGCAGCTTAGCGACAGTAGCGCATTCACCCCTCCACTTT

d_call: -
j_call: TRBJ1-1
clone_size: many
v_call: TRBV20-1
cdr3_aa: CSAQGAGSEAFF
cdr3_nt: TGCAGTGCCCAAGGTGCGGGAAGTGAAGCTTTCTTT

d_call: -
j_call: TRBJ1-2
clone_size: -
v_call: TRBV4-2
cdr3_aa: CASSQDRLEGYTF
cdr3_nt: TGTGCCAGCAGCCAAGATCGGTTAGAGGGCTACACCTTC

d_call: TRBD1
j_call: TRBJ1-1
clone_size: -
v_call: TRBV7-9
cdr3_aa: CASSPIGQGDKEAFF
cdr3_nt: TGTGCCAGCAGCCCAATCGGACAGGGTGATAAGGAAGCTTTCTTT

d_call: TRBD2
j_call: TRBJ2-1
clone_size: once
v_call: TRBV12-5
cdr3_aa: CASGGTSGPKGSYNEQFF
cdr3_nt: TGTGCTAGTGGGGGGACTAGCGGGCCAAAAGGCTCCTACAATGAGCAGTTCTTC

d_call: -
j_call: TRBJ2-7
clone_size: -
v_call: TRBV7-2
cdr3_aa: CASSADGSITYEQYF
cdr3_nt: TGTGCCAGCAGCGCTGACGGTTCGATCACCTACGAGCAGTACTTC

d_call: TRBD1
j_call: TRBJ1-1
clone_size: many
v_call: TRBV3-1
cdr3_aa: CASSQPGGTEAFF
cdr3_nt: TGTGCCAGCAGCCAACCAGGGGGCACTGAAGCTTTCTTT

d_call: -
j_call: TRBJ1-5
clone_size: -
v_call: TRBV20-1
cdr3_aa: CSAGGFPDQPQNF
cdr3_nt: TGCAGTGCTGGAGGGTTCCCGGATCAGCCCCAGAATTTT

d_call: -
j_call: TRBJ1-5
clone_size: -
v_call: TRBV15
cdr3_aa: CATSREGPNSNQPQHF
cdr3_nt: TGTGCCACCAGCAGAGAGGGGCCAAATAGCAATCAGCCCCAGCATTTT

d_call: TRBD1
j_call: TRBJ1-2
clone_size: many
v_call: TRBV7-2
cdr3_aa: CASPRTGEDGYTF
cdr3_nt: TGTGCCAGCCCTCGAACAGGGGAAGATGGCTACACCTTC

d_call: -
j_call: TRBJ2-1
clone_size: many
v_call: TRBV30
cdr3_aa: CAWSRQFNEQFF
cdr3_nt: TGTGCCTGGAGTAGACAGTTTAATGAGCAGTTCTTC

d_call: -
j_call: TRBJ1-1
clone_size: -
v_call: TRBV5-1
cdr3_aa: CASSLEQGNTEAFF
cdr3_nt: TGCGCCAGCAGCTTGGAACAGGGGAACACTGAAGCTTTCTTT

d_call: -
j_call: TRBJ2-5
clone_size: few
v_call: TRBV6-1
cdr3_aa: CASRGNQETQYF
cdr3_nt: TGTGCCAGCCGGGGGAACCAAGAGACCCAGTACTTC

d_call: TRBD2
j_call: TRBJ2-7
clone_size: many
v_call: TRBV5-6
cdr3_aa: CASSLVGGVSYEQYF
cdr3_nt: TGTGCCAGCAGCTTGGTCGGGGGGGTTTCCTACGAGCAGTACTTC

d_call: TRBD1
j_call: TRBJ1-4
clone_size: -
v_call: TRBV4-1
cdr3_aa: CASSQRQGGNEKLFF
cdr3_nt: TGCGCCAGCAGCCAGAGACAGGGGGGGAATGAAAAACTGTTTTTT

d_call: TRBD2
j_call: TRBJ2-1
clone_size: many
v_call: TRBV20-1
cdr3_aa: CSAASGGRDYNEQFF
cdr3_nt: TGCAGTGCTGCTAGCGGGGGGCGGGACTACAATGAGCAGTTCTTC

d_call: -
j_call: TRBJ1-1
clone_size: -
v_call: TRBV6-1
cdr3_aa: CASSRDGGPGVTFF
cdr3_nt: TGTGCCAGCAGTAGGGACGGTGGACCGGGGGTGACTTTCTTT

d_call: -
j_call: TRBJ1-1
clone_size: few
v_call: TRBV6-1
cdr3_aa: CASSPSGQSGDTEAFF
cdr3_nt: TGTGCCAGCAGTCCGTCAGGACAGTCCGGGGACACTGAAGCTTTCTTT

d_call: TRBD1
j_call: TRBJ1-6
clone_size: many
v_call: TRBV20-1
cdr3_aa: CSAGTGVASPLHF
cdr3_nt: TGCAGTGCTGGGACAGGGGTGGCTTCACCCCTCCACTTT

d_call: -
j_call: TRBJ2-2
clone_size: many
v_call: TRBV6-6
cdr3_aa: CASSSAGDITGELFF
cdr3_nt: TGTGCCAGCAGTTCGGCAGGGGATATCACCGGGGAGCTGTTTTTT

d_call: -
j_call: TRBJ1-6
clone_size: few
v_call: TRBV7-2
cdr3_aa: CASSLARSDSPLNF
cdr3_nt: TGTGCCAGCAGCTTGGCCAGGTCGGATTCACCCCTCAACTTT

d_call: -
j_call: TRBJ1-2
clone_size: many
v_call: TRBV15
cdr3_aa: CATNQEGFAYGYTF
cdr3_nt: TGTGCCACCAACCAAGAGGGTTTCGCCTATGGCTACACCTTC

d_call: TRBD2
j_call: TRBJ2-1
clone_size: many
v_call: TRBV5-1
cdr3_aa: CASSLPGLAGYNEQFF
cdr3_nt: TGCGCCAGCAGCCTCCCGGGGCTAGCGGGGTACAATGAGCAGTTCTTC

d_call: -
j_call: TRBJ1-2
clone_size: many
v_call: TRBV12-3/TRBV12-4
cdr3_aa: CASSSVRDGYTF
cdr3_nt: TGTGCCAGCAGTTCCGTTAGGGATGGCTACACCTTC

d_call: -
j_call: TRBJ2-7
clone_size: many
v_call: TRBV5-1
cdr3_aa: CASSLGPPTLLEQYF
cdr3_nt: TGCGCCAGCAGCTTGGGACCCCCTACCCTCCTCGAGCAGTACTTC

d_call: -
j_call: TRBJ1-5
clone_size: many
v_call: TRBV7-9
cdr3_aa: CASSLDGRGQPQHF
cdr3_nt: TGTGCCAGCAGTTTGGACGGGCGGGGTCAGCCCCAGCATTTT

d_call: -
j_call: TRBJ1-5
clone_size: -
v_call: TRBV27
cdr3_aa: CASSLYRNQPQHF
cdr3_nt: TGTGCCAGCAGTTTATACCGCAATCAGCCCCAGCATTTT

d_call: -
j_call: TRBJ2-5
clone_size: -
v_call: TRBV5-6
cdr3_aa: CASSLGIRETQYF
cdr3_nt: TGTGCCAGCAGCTTGGGTATTCGGGAGACCCAGTACTTC

d_call: -
j_call: TRBJ1-6
clone_size: few
v_call: TRBV5-1
cdr3_aa: CARRGGCNSPLNF
cdr3_nt: TGCGCTCGGAGAGGGGGTTGTAATTCACCCCTCAACTTT

d_call: -
j_call: TRBJ2-2
clone_size: many
v_call: TRBV9
cdr3_aa: CASSAPANTGELFF
cdr3_nt: TGTGCCAGCAGCGCCCCCGCGAACACCGGGGAGCTGTTTTTT

d_call: TRBD1
j_call: TRBJ2-3
clone_size: many
v_call: TRBV29-1
cdr3_aa: CSVEPGTGGSDTQYF
cdr3_nt: TGCAGCGTTGAGCCCGGGACAGGGGGATCAGATACGCAGTATTTT

d_call: -
j_call: TRBJ1-6
clone_size: many
v_call: TRBV15
cdr3_aa: CATRGFGNSPLHF
cdr3_nt: TGTGCCACCCGGGGCTTTGGGAATTCACCCCTCCACTTT

d_call: TRBD1
j_call: TRBJ1-6
clone_size: -
v_call: TRBV7-3
cdr3_aa: CASSALQGNSPLNF
cdr3_nt: TGTGCCAGCAGCGCGCTACAGGGGAATTCACCCCTCAACTTT

d_call: -
j_call: TRBJ1-1
clone_size: few
v_call: TRBV7-9
cdr3_aa: CASSRRSKAEAFF
cdr3_nt: TGTGCCAGCAGCCGCCGAAGCAAGGCTGAAGCTTTCTTT

d_call: -
j_call: TRBJ1-3
clone_size: many
v_call: TRBV5-6
cdr3_aa: CASSLGSTGNTIYF
cdr3_nt: TGTGCCAGCAGCTTGGGCTCTACAGGAAACACCATATATTTT

d_call: -
j_call: TRBJ1-4
clone_size: few
v_call: TRBV5-1
cdr3_aa: CASSLLYNEKLFF
cdr3_nt: TGCGCCAGCAGCTTGCTGTACAATGAAAAACTGTTTTTT

d_call: -
j_call: TRBJ2-3
clone_size: -
v_call: TRBV20-1
cdr3_aa: CSAILTGKSTDTQYF
cdr3_nt: TGCAGTGCTATTCTCACGGGAAAGAGCACAGATACGCAGTATTTT